This T cell receptor (beta chain) is from a study of cytomegalovirus exposure and HLA in healthy donors. Primers for the PCR totalled 60 Vbeta and 13 Jbeta. Libraries were prepared by immunoSEQ multiplex PCR; TCRdb keeps only in-frame clonotypes and omits some of them. The sample consists of 150,000 to 200,000 clones, roughly 80% of them appearing once. Germline lookup yields CDR1 SEHNR and CDR2 FQNEAQ (reference sequence). The CDR3 length is 14 residues. V was clipped by 5 bases and J by 1 base; unmatched bases: 4. The rearrangement joins TRBV7-9 to TRBJ1-2, with 7 bases matching TRBD1. Sequenced input: PBMCs. The clonotype originates from a man in his forties or fifties in good health and CMV-seropositive. The CDR3 DNA follows: TGTGCCAGCAGCGGGGACAGCTATAACTATGGCTACACCTTC. This translates into CASSGDSYNYGYTF.